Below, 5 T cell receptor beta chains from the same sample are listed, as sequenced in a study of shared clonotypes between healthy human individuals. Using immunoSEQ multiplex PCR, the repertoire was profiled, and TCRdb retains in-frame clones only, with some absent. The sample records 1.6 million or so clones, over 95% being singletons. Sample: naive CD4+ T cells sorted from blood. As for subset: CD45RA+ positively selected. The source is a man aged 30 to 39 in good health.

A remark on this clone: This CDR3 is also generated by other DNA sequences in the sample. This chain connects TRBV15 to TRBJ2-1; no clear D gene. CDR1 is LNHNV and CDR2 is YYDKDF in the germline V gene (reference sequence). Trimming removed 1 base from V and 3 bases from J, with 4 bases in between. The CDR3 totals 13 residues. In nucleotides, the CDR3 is TGTGCCACCAGCAGAGGGGGCTACAATGAGCAGTTCTTC. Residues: CATSRGGYNEQFF.

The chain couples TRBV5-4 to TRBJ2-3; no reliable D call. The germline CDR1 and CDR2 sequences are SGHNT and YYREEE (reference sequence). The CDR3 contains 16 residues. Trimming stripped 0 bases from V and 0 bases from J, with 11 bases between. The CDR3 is CASSLAPLTSTDTQYF. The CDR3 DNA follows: TGTGCCAGCAGCTTGGCGCCCTTAACTAGCACAGATACGCAGTATTTT.

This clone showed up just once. CDR3: CASGRTGRNYEQYF. In DNA, the CDR3 is TGTGCCAGCGGACGAACGGGACGAAACTACGAGCAGTACTTC. This chain connects TRBV27 to TRBJ2-7; D may be TRBD1 or TRBD2 (5 bases each). Germline CDR1 is MNHEY and CDR2 is SMNVEV (reference sequence). This CDR3 contains 14 residues. Trimming took off 8 bases at V and 3 bases at J, with 17 bases between the two ends.

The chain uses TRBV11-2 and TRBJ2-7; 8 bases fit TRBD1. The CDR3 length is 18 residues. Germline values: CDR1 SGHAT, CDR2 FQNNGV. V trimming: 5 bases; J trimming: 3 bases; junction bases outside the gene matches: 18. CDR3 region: CASSTRPGQEGLGYEQYF. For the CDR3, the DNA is TGTGCCAGCAGCACACGGCCGGGACAGGAGGGCCTGGGCTACGAGCAGTACTTC.

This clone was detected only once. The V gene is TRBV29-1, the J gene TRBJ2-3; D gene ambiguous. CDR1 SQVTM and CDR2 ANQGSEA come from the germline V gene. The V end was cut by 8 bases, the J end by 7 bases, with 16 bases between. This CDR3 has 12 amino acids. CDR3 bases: TGCAGCTTTGGGTTAGGTACATATACGCAGTATTTT. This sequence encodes CSFGLGTYTQYF.